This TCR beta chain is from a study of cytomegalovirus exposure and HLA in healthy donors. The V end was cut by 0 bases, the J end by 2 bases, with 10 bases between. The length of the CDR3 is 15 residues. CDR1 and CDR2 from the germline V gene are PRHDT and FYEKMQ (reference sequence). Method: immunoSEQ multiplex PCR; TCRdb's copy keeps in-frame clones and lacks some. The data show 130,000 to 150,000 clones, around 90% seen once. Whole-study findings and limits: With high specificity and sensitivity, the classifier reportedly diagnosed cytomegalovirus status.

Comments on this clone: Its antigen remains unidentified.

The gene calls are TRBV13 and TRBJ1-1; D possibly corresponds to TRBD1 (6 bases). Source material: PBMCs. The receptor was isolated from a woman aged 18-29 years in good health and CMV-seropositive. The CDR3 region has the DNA TGTGCCAGCAGCTTAGGGGGGACATCCAACACTGAAGCTTTCTTT. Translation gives CASSLGGTSNTEAFF.